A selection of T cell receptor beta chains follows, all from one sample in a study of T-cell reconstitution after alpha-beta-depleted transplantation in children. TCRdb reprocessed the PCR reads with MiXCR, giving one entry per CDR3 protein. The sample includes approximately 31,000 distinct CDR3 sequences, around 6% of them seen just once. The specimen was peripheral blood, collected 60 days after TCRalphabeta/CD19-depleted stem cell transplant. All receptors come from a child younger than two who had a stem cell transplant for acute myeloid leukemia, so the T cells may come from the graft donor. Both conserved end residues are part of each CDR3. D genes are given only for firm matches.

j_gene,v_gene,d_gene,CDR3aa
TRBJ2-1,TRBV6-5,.,CASSYGGDTEFF
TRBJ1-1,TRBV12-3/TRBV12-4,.,CASSSLGTTEAFF
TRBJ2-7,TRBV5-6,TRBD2,CASSLPGLAGGSHSYEQYF
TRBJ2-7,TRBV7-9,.,CASSPRVDEQYF
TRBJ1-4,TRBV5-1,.,CASSLYGGGNEKLFF
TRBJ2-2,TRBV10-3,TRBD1,CAISESRGQGPTGELFF
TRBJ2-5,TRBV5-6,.,CASSLAQTEETQYF
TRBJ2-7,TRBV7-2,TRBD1,CASSLMGQGFYF
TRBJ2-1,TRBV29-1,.,CSVEEVVGQFF
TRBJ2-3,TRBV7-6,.,CASSLIGRDTQYF
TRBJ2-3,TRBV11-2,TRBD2,CASSFLAGSTDTQYF
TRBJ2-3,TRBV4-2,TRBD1,CASSQRTGATDTQYF
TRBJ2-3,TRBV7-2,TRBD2,CASSLSGGAGDTQYF
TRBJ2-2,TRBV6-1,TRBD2,CASTPYGGGPPGELFF
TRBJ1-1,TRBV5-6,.,CASSLGGGNTEAFF
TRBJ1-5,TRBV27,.,CASTGGSNQPQHF
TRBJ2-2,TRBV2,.,CASTLAPGQPNTGELFF
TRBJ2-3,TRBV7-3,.,CASSLKVARDTDTQYF
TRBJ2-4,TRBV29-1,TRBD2,CSVSTGGALAKNIQYF
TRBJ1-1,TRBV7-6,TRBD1,CVTKGARTEAFF
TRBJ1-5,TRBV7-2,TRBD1,CASSLGTVNQPQHF
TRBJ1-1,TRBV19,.,CASSISWGEITEAFF
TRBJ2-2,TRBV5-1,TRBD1,CASSLKTGVTGELFF
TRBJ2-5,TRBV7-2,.,CASSLEGLQETQYF
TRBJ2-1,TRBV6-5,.,CASSLGPGGGQDEQFF
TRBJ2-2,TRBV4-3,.,CASSQEGLGELFF
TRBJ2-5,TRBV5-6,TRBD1,CASSLRGRLETQYF
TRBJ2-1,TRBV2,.,CASLNPNSNEQFF
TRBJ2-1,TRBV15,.,CATGTQVYNEQFF
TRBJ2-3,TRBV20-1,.,CSAAADTQYF
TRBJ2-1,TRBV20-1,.,CSASDPRAEQFF
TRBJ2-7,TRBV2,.,CASSRSVYLKSYEQYF
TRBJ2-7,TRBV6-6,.,CASLSAGSYEQYF
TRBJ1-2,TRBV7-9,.,CASSLGRGYGYTF
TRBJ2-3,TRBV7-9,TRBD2,CASSARLGLAGADTQYF
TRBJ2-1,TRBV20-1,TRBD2,CSARWASGLRSEQFF
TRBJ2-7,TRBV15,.,CATSKTASSSYEQYF
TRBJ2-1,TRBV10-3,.,CAIRRTPWGQFF
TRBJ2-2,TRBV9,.,CASSTRGNTGELFF
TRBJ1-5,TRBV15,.,CATSRDSAVALGDQPQHF
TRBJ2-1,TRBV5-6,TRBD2,CASSYIAGASYNEQFF
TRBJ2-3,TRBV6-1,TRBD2,CASSEWRLASYF